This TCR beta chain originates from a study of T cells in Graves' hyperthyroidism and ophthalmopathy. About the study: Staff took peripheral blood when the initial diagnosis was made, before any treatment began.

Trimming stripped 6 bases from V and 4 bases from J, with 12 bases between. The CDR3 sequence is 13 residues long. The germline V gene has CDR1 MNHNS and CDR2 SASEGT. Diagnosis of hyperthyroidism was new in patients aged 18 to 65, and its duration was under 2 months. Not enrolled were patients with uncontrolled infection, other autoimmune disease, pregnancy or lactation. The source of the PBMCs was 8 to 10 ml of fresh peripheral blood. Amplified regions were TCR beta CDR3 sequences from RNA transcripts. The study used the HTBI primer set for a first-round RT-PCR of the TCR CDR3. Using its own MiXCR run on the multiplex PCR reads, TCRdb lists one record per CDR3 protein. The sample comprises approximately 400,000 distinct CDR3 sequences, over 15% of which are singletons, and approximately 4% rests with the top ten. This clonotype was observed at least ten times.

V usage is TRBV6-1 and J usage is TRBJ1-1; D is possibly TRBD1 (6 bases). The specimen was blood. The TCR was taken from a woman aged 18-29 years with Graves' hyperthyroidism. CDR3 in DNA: TGTGCCAGCAGCGAGGAGGGGGGCACTGAAGCTTTCTTT. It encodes CASSEEGGTEAFF.